Following are 5 T cell receptor beta chains from one sample sequenced in a study of shared clonotypes between healthy human individuals. Produced via immunoSEQ multiplex PCR; TCRdb's table is partial and in-frame only. The sample records about 730,000 clones, around 70% being singletons. Sequenced input: memory CD4+ T cells sorted from blood. The subset: CD45RA-negative fraction. Every receptor here comes from a woman in her 30s in good health.

CDR3 sequence: CASSPRATGVDEQFF. The CDR3, as DNA: TGTGCCAGCTCACCACGAGCCACCGGGGTGGATGAGCAGTTCTTC. The J gene is TRBJ2-1, the V gene TRBV18, with D perhaps matching TRBD2 (5 bases). CDR1 and CDR2 from the germline V gene are KGHSH and LQKENI. The CDR3 runs 15 residues. Trimming stripped 1 base from V and 8 bases from J, with 15 bases between.

This chain uses TRBV9 with TRBJ1-1; possible D gene TRBD1, 5 bases. V lost 4 bases and J lost 3, with 16 bases in between. Germline V CDR1 and CDR2: SGDLS, YYNGEE. The CDR3 runs to 15 residues. CDR3 in DNA: TGTGCCAGCAGCACGGGACCCTTCGGGGACACTGAAGCTTTCTTT. This encodes CASSTGPFGDTEAFF. Combining the CDR3 with reference TRBV9 and TRBJ1-1 gives the whole variable domain DSGVTQTPKHLITATGQRVTLRCSPRSGDLSVYWYQQSLDQGLQFLIQYYNGEERAKGNILERFSAQQFPDLHSELNLSSLELGDSALYFCASSTGPFGDTEAFFGQGTRLTVV.

This clone was counted a single time. The chain joins TRBV6-1 to TRBJ2-2; D remains ambiguous. V was cut by 8 bases and J by 4 bases, with 14 bases left in between. Germline CDR1 MNHNS, CDR2 SASEGT. The CDR3 is 14 amino acids. The CDR3 DNA reads TGTGCCAGCTGGTTAACGGAAACCACCGGGGAGCTGTTTTTT. Amino acid sequence: CASWLTETTGELFF.

V usage is TRBV9 and J usage is TRBJ2-3; tentatively, D is TRBD2 (6 bases). The germline CDR1 and CDR2 sequences are SGDLS and YYNGEE. The CDR3 runs to 15 residues. Trimming removed 4 bases from V and 7 bases from J, with 19 bases in between. This CDR3 reads CASSPPPGTLNTQYF. DNA for the CDR3: TGTGCCAGCAGCCCACCACCGGGGACTCTAAATACGCAGTATTTT.

The chain uses TRBV2 and TRBJ2-2; 9 bases line up with TRBD2. CDR1 SNHLY and CDR2 FYNNEI come from the germline V gene. The CDR3 covers 16 residues. With V trimmed by 8 bases and J by 2 bases, 9 bases remained unmatched. The CDR3 is CASLLGTSSNTGELFF. The CDR3 nucleotides read TGTGCCAGCCTATTAGGGACTAGCAGCAACACCGGGGAGCTGTTTTTT.